These 5 T cell receptor beta chains came from one sample sequenced in a study of cytomegalovirus exposure and HLA in healthy donors. The PCR was carried out with 60 Vbeta primers and 13 Jbeta primers. The repertoire was sequenced with immunoSEQ multiplex PCR; TCRdb's copy has only in-frame clones and lacks some. The data contain about 180,000 clones, roughly 80% of them singletons. Sequencing was done on a sample of PBMCs. These receptors originate from a man aged 25-40 years in good health and CMV-seropositive.

The chain has TRBV10-3 and TRBJ2-2; 9 nucleotides line up with TRBD1. The CDR3 length is 14 residues. V lost 6 bases to trimming and J lost 5 bases; unmatched junction nucleotides: 4. CDR1 is ENHRY and CDR2 is SYGVKD in the germline V gene. The CDR3 coding sequence is TGTGCCATCAGCCGGGACAGGGAAACCGGGGAGCTGTTTTTT. Its translation is CAISRDRETGELFF.

This clone was seen a handful of times. V gene TRBV4-1 combines with J gene TRBJ1-1; D ambiguous. V was cut by 0 bases and J by 8 bases, with 10 bases left in between. Germline V gives CDR1 MGHRA, CDR2 YSYEKL. The CDR3 length is 13 residues. The CDR3 reads CASSQDQTEEAFF. In nucleotides, the CDR3 is TGCGCCAGCAGCCAAGATCAGACGGAGGAAGCTTTCTTT.

The V gene is TRBV4-1, the J gene TRBJ2-3, with D perhaps matching TRBD2 (5 bases). Per the germline V gene, CDR1 is MGHRA and CDR2 is YSYEKL. Between the trimmed V and J ends, which lost 0 bases and 2 bases, there was a span of 9 bases. CDR3 length: 15 residues. CDR3 residues: CASSQERAYTDTQYF. CDR3 coding DNA: TGCGCCAGCAGCCAAGAGCGGGCCTACACAGATACGCAGTATTTT.

The rearrangement uses TRBV5-1 and TRBJ1-6; 7 nucleotides align to TRBD1. The CDR3 totals 14 residues. J gave up 5 bases and V 2 bases, and 1 base lay outside the gene matches. CDR1 and CDR2 from the germline V gene are SGHRS and YFSETQ. The CDR3 sequence: CASSFQGDNSPLHF. In DNA, the CDR3 is TGCGCCAGCAGCTTCCAGGGGGATAATTCACCCCTCCACTTT. The whole variable domain, filled in from reference TRBV5-1 and TRBJ1-6, reads KAGVTQTPRYLIKTRGQQVTLSCSPISGHRSVSWYQQTPGQGLQFLFEYFSETQRNKGNFPGRFSGRQFSNSRSEMNVSTLELGDSALYLCASSFQGDNSPLHFGNGTRLTVT.

CDR3 residues: CASHQPTASGNTIYF. CDR3 DNA: TGTGCCAGTCATCAACCGACAGCCTCTGGAAACACCATATATTTT. This chain links TRBV19 with TRBJ1-3, with TRBD1 as a possible D gene (5 bases). Germline CDR1 and CDR2: LNHDA and SQIVND (reference sequence). CDR3 length equals 15 residues. V gave up 8 bases and J gave up 0 bases, with 14 bases separating them. The full variable domain, completed using reference TRBV19 and TRBJ1-3, is DGGITQSPKYLFRKEGQNVTLSCEQNLNHDAMYWYRQDPGQGLRLIYYSQIVNDFQKGDIAEGYSVSREKKESFPLTVTSAQKNPTAFYLCASHQPTASGNTIYFGEGSWLTVV.